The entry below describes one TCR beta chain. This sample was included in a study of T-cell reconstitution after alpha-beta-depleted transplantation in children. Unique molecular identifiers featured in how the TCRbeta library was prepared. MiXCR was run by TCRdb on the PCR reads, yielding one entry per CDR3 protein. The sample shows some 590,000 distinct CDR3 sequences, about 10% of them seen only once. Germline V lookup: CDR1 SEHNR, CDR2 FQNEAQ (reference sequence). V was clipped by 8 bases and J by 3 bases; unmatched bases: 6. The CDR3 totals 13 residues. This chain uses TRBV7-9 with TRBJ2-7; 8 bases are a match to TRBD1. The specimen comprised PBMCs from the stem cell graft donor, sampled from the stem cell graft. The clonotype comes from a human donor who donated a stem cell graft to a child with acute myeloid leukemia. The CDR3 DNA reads TGTGCCAGCGGAAAGGGACAGGTCTACGAGCAGTACTTC. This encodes CASGKGQVYEQYF.